This TCR beta chain was found in a study of cytomegalovirus exposure and HLA in healthy donors. General observations from the study: Later analysis associated a missense DCLRE1C variant with TCR beta V- and J-gene trimming. A later analysis linked 15,000 to 20,000 TCR beta sequences to HLA alleles at 0.05 false discovery rate. A reported reduction in N-insertions relative to the roughly 610-donor mean was seen in an Asian-associated ancestry cluster in a later analysis.

The sample holds a few counts of this clone. Its antigen is unidentified. PCR employed 60 Vbeta and 13 Jbeta primers. Assay: immunoSEQ multiplex PCR; the TCRdb copy retains only in-frame clones and omits some. The repertoire holds some 140,000 clones, with around 77% as singletons. The specimen sequenced was PBMCs. The receptor comes from a woman between 55 and 75 years old in good health and CMV-seronegative.

CDR3 protein: CASSRDRGVYNEQFF. The CDR3 DNA reads TGTGCCAGCAGCAGGGACAGGGGGGTTTACAATGAGCAGTTCTTC. The V gene is TRBV5-4, the J gene TRBJ2-1, with TRBD1 matching over 11 bases. This CDR3 contains 15 residues. CDR1 and CDR2 (germline): SGHNT, YYREEE (reference sequence). V shed 4 bases and J 4 bases; nucleotides not matched to a gene: 4. The whole variable domain, remainder taken from reference TRBV5-4 and TRBJ2-1, is ETGVTQSPTHLIKTRGQQVTLRCSSQSGHNTVSWYQQALGQGPQFIFQYYREEENGRGNFPPRFSGLQFPNYSSELNVNALELDDSALYLCASSRDRGVYNEQFFGPGTRLTVL.